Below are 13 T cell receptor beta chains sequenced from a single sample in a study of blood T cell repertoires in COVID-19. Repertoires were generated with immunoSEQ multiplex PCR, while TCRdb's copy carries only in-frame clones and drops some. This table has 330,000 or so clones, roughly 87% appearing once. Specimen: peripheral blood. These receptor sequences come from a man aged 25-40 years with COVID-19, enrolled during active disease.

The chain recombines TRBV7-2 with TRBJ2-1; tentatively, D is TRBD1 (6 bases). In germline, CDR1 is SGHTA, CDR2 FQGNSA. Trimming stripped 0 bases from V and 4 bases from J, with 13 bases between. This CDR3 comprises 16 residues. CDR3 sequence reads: CASSLAGGVLYNEQFF. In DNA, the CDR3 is TGTGCCAGCAGCTTAGCAGGGGGAGTGCTTTACAATGAGCAGTTCTTC.

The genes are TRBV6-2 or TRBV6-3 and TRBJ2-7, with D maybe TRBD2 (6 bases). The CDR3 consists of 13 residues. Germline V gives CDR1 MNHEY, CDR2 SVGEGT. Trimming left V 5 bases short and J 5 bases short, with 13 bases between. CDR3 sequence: CASSMREVDEQYF. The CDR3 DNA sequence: TGTGCCAGCAGTATGAGGGAGGTTGACGAGCAGTACTTC.

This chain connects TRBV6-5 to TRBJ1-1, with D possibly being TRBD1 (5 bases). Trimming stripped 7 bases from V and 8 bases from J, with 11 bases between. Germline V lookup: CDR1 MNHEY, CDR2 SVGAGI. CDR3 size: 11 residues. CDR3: CASTQGFEAFF. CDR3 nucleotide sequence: TGTGCCAGCACCCAGGGTTTCGAAGCTTTCTTT.

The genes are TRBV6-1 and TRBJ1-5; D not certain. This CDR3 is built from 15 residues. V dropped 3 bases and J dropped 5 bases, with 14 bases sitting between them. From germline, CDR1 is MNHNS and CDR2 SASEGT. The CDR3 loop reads CASSDADGGYQPQHF. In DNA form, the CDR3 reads TGTGCCAGCAGTGATGCCGATGGAGGTTATCAGCCCCAGCATTTT.

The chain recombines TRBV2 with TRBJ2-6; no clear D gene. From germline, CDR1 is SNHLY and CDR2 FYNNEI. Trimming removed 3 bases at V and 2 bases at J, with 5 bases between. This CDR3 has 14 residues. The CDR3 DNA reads TGTGCCAGCAGTGATAATGCTGGGGCCAACGTCCTGACTTTC. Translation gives CASSDNAGANVLTF.

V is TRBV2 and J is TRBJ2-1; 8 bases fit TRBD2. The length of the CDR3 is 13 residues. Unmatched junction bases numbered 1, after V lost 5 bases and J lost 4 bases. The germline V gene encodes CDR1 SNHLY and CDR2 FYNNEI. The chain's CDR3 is CASSRGGYNEQFF. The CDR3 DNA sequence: TGTGCCAGCAGTCGCGGGGGGTACAATGAGCAGTTCTTC.

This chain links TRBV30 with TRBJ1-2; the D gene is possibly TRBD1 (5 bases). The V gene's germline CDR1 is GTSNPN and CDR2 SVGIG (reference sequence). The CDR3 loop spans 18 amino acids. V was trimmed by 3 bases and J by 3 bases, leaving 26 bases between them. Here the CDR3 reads CAWSLRTGYITTHYGYTF. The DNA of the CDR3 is TGTGCCTGGAGCTTACGAACAGGCTACATTACTACACACTATGGCTACACCTTC.

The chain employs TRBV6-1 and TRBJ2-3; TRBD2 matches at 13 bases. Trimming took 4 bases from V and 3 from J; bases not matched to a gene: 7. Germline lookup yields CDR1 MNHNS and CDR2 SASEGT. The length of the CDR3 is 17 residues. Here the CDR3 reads CASSAYGTSGTTDTQYF. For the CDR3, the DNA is TGTGCCAGCAGTGCCTATGGGACTAGCGGGACAACAGATACGCAGTATTTT.

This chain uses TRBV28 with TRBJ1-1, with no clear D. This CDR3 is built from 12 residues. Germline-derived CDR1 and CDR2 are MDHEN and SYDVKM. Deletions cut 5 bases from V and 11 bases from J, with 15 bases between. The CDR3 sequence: CASSTAGLGAFF. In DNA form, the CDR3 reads TGTGCCAGCAGTACAGCCGGACTAGGGGCTTTCTTT.

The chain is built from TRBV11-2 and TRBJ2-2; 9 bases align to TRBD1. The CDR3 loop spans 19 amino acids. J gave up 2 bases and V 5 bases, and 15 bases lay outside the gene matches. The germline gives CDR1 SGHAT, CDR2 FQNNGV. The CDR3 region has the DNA TGTGCCAGCAGCCCAGGGGGGTTCGGGACAGGGAAAAACACCGGGGAGCTGTTTTTT. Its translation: CASSPGGFGTGKNTGELFF.

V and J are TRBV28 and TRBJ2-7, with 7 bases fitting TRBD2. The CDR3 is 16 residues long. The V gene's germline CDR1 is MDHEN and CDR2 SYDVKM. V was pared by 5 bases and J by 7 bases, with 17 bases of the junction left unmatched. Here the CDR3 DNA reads TGTGCCAGCAGTACCCTCTCCCTAGCGGCCCCTGAGGAGCAGTACTTC. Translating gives CASSTLSLAAPEEQYF. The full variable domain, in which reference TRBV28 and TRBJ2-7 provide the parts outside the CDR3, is DVKVTQSSRYLVKRTGEKVFLECVQDMDHENMFWYRQDPGLGLRLIYFSYDVKMKEKGDIPEGYSVSREKKERFSLILESASTNQTSMYLCASSTLSLAAPEEQYFGPGTRLTVT.

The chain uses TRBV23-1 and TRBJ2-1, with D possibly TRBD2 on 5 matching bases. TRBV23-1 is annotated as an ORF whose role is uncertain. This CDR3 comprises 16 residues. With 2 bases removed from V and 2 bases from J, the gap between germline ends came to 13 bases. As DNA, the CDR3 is TGCGCCAGCAGTCAAGTCGGTTCCGGGACCTACAATGAGCAGTTCTTC. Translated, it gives CASSQVGSGTYNEQFF.

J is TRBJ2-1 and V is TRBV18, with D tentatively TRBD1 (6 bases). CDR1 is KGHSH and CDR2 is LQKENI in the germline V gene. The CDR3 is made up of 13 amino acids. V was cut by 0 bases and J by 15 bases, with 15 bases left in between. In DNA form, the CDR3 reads TGTGCCAGCTCACCACCGGGGCAGGGGAGAGTGTTCTTC. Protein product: CASSPPGQGRVFF. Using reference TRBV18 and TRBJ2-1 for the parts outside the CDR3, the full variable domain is NAGVMQNPRHLVRRRGQEARLRCSPMKGHSHVYWYRQLPEEGLKFMVYLQKENIIDESGMPKERFSAEFPKEGPSILRIQQVVRGDSAAYFCASSPPGQGRVFFGPGTRLTVL.